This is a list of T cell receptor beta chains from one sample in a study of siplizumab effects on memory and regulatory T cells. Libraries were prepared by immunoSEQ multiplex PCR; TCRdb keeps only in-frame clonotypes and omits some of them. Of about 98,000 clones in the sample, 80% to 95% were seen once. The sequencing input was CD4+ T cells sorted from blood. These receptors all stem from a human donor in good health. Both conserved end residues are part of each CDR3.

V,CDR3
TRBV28,CASSTLLPGEAFF
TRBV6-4,CASKGGFNTEAFF
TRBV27,CASRQRAAYNEQFF
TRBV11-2,CASSLNRGLNTGELFF
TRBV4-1,CASSLGQTYEQYF
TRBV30,CAWSRLAGVNEQFF
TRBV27,CASSSEKLFF
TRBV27,CASTGNNLAGGETQYF
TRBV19,CASSIIGGPRYSNQPQHF
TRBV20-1,CSAVIGYEQYF
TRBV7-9,CASSHWISSRISSYEQYF
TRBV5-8,CASSPGDEINEKLFF
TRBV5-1,CASSLMAANSYNEQFF
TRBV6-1,CASKSGLGGYTF
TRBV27,CASSFSGALGQPQHF
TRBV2,CASSVTRNNEQFF
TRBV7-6,CASSLLPPQQGAETQYF
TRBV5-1,CASSSLPGTAYGYTF
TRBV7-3,CASSLREGGPYEQYF
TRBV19,CASSIAEGATYEQYF
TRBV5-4,CASSLGQRPNEQYF
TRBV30,CAWSWFQGAYEQYF
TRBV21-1,CASSKYTGYGYTF
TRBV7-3,CASSLTSEAGGPSTDTQYF
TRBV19,CASSIRTSGIADTQYF
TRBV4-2,CASSQESQPSYEQYF
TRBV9,CASSVLPQLSGHNEQFF
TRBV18,CASSPSNSLNQPQHF
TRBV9,CASGGGNTEAFF
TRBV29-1,CSVTGTITDTQYF
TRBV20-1,CSARDRVGYTF
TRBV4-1,CASSHGSGAGGPRSKNIQYF
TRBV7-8,CASSFGGMRVGDTQYF
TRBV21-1,CASSNGARGNYGYTF
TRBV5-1,CASSLALAYEQYF
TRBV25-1,CASRTRTLYGYTF
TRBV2,CAGALSPDTQYF
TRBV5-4,CASSTISFYNEQFF
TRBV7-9,CASSARVEGETQYF
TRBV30,CAWSYRGFSGNTIYF
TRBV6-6,CASGRGQGFYGYTF
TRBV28,CASSERQGFLGGYTF
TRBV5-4,CASSPGTSGTFGELFF
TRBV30,CAWARDSSSTDTQYF
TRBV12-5,CASGPGRDRNNEQFF
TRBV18,CASSPLPPRRDTGELFF
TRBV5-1,CASSSRTSGQETQYF
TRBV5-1,CASSLAGDTEAFF
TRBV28,CASSFGISNQPQHF
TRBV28,CASRGTSGRGGPSTDTQYF
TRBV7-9,CASSLEIPQGGYTF
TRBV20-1,CSASLYNEQFF
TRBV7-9,CASSLSVGAEDKYGYTF
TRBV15,CATSRESRKANYGYTF
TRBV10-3,CAISAGLNNKGELKRYTF
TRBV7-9,CASSPGVASSGEQFF
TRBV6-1,CATRTSGRWGGELFF